The 30 T cell receptor beta chains listed next were all sequenced from one sample in a study of graft-versus-host responses after intestinal transplantation. Method: immunoSEQ multiplex PCR; TCRdb's copy keeps in-frame clones and lacks some. This table holds 30,000 to 50,000 clones, 90% to 95% found once. No antigens are known for them. The sequenced sample was unstimulated CD8+ T cells sorted from spleen or lymph node cells, obtained before transplant. The receptors originated from a human donor who was the organ donor for an intestinal transplant.

The chain carries TRBV11-2 and TRBJ2-3; TRBD2 matches 11 bases. Looked up from germline, CDR1 is SGHAT and CDR2 is FQNNGV. The CDR3 consists of 16 residues. With V trimmed by 5 bases and J by 7 bases, 11 bases remained unmatched. CDR3 sequence: CASSRSGSGGDHTQYF. CDR3 bases: TGTGCCAGCAGCCGGTCGGGTAGCGGGGGGGATCATACGCAGTATTTT. The variable domain in full, completed from reference TRBV11-2 and TRBJ2-3, reads EAGVAQSPRYKIIEKRQSVAFWCNPISGHATLYWYQQILGQGPKLLIQFQNNGVVDDSQLPKDRFSAERLKGVDSTLKIQPAKLEDSAVYLCASSRSGSGGDHTQYFGPGTRLTVL.

The chain combines TRBV27 with TRBJ2-7, with TRBD1 matching over 9 bases. J gave up 1 base and V 0 bases, and 1 base lay outside the gene matches. From germline, CDR1 is MNHEY and CDR2 SMNVEV (reference sequence). The CDR3 covers 15 residues. As DNA, the CDR3 is TGTGCCAGCAGTTTATCGGGACAGGGTTCCTACGAGCAGTACTTC. Protein sequence: CASSLSGQGSYEQYF.

The CDR3 region is CASSQGQGARSNEKLFF. CDR3 nucleotide sequence: TGCGCCAGCAGCCAAGGGCAGGGCGCCCGATCTAATGAAAAACTGTTTTTT. The rearrangement uses TRBV4-1 and TRBJ1-4; D is perhaps TRBD1 (5 bases). Germline V gene lookup returns CDR1 MGHRA and CDR2 YSYEKL. This CDR3 region has 17 residues. The V end lost 1 base, the J end lost 3 bases, and 15 bases lay between the germline ends.

The CDR3 spells CASSLRQSPNEQYF. Here the CDR3 DNA reads TGTGCCAGCAGCTTGCGGCAATCTCCCAACGAGCAGTACTTC. The chain carries TRBV11-3 and TRBJ2-7; no firm D call. V was cut by 3 bases and J by 5 bases, with 14 bases left in between. Per germline, CDR1 SGHNT and CDR2 YENEEA. There are 14 residues in the CDR3.

This chain uses TRBV19 with TRBJ1-3; D uncertain. Between the trimmed V and J ends, which lost 4 bases and 4 bases, there was a span of 17 bases. Looked up from germline, CDR1 is LNHDA and CDR2 is SQIVND (reference sequence). The CDR3 sequence is 16 residues long. CDR3 sequence reads: CASSTRTGGLGNTIYF. The CDR3 region has the DNA TGTGCCAGTAGTACCCGGACGGGAGGACTAGGAAACACCATATATTTT.

In this sample, this clone turned up once. V gene TRBV19 combines with J gene TRBJ2-1; D might be TRBD2 (5 bases). The CDR3 sequence is 13 residues long. The germline V and J ends were trimmed by 5 bases and 8 bases, with 13 bases remaining between them. Per germline, CDR1 LNHDA and CDR2 SQIVND (reference sequence). The CDR3 loop reads CASSLAPSYEQFF. Here the CDR3 DNA reads TGTGCCAGTAGTCTCGCTCCTAGCTATGAGCAGTTCTTC. Based on the CDR3 plus reference TRBV19 and TRBJ2-1, the full variable domain is DGGITQSPKYLFRKEGQNVTLSCEQNLNHDAMYWYRQDPGQGLRLIYYSQIVNDFQKGDIAEGYSVSREKKESFPLTVTSAQKNPTAFYLCASSLAPSYEQFFGPGTRLTVL.

The chain combines TRBV6-6 with TRBJ2-5, with D perhaps matching TRBD2 (5 bases). CDR1 is MNHNY, CDR2 SVGAGI, per germline (reference sequence). Trimming took off 4 bases at V and 1 base at J, with 10 bases between the two ends. The CDR3 spans 14 residues. The CDR3 protein is CASSFTGFQETQYF. The DNA of the CDR3 is TGTGCCAGCAGTTTTACGGGGTTCCAAGAGACCCAGTACTTC.

This rearrangement joins TRBV2 to TRBJ2-7; TRBD1 or TRBD2 may be the D gene (6 bases each). The CDR3 length is 14 residues. Germline V CDR1 and CDR2: SNHLY, FYNNEI. V lost 2 bases and J 2 bases, leaving 10 bases between the germline ends. The CDR3 region has the DNA TGTGCCAGCAGTGAAAGTGGGGGGCCCTACGAGCAGTACTTC. It is translated as CASSESGGPYEQYF.

The genes are TRBV7-2 and TRBJ1-5; 9 nucleotides match TRBD1. The CDR3 runs to 17 residues. Per the germline V gene, CDR1 is SGHTA and CDR2 is FQGNSA. J lost 7 bases, V lost 1 base, and 11 bases had no gene match. CDR3 loop: CASSLGGPGTGRQPQHF. The CDR3 DNA is TGTGCCAGCAGCTTAGGGGGGCCAGGGACAGGGCGCCAGCCCCAGCATTTT.

The chain has TRBV4-1 and TRBJ1-6; perhaps TRBD1 as D (5 bases). Trimming stripped 0 bases from V and 7 bases from J, with 16 bases between. Germline V gives CDR1 MGHRA, CDR2 YSYEKL. The length of the CDR3 is 17 residues. CDR3: CASSQDGTIVRNSPLHF. DNA of the CDR3: TGCGCCAGCAGCCAAGATGGGACCATTGTCCGCAATTCACCCCTCCACTTT.

The rearrangement uses TRBV6-1 and TRBJ2-7, with 9 bases matching TRBD1. This CDR3 has 14 amino acids. The V gene's germline CDR1 is MNHNS and CDR2 SASEGT. Trimming cost V 3 bases and J 4 bases; bases outside gene matches: 4. CDR3 residues: CASSEGQGGYEQYF. Written as DNA, the CDR3 is TGTGCCAGCAGTGAGGGACAGGGTGGATACGAGCAGTACTTC.

This chain links TRBV6-5 with TRBJ2-1; 7 positions match TRBD2. CDR1 and CDR2 (germline): MNHEY, SVGAGI. This CDR3 is built from 15 residues. Trimming took 2 bases from V and 2 from J; bases not matched to a gene: 3. The CDR3 sequence is CASSYGGLAYNEQFF. The DNA of the CDR3 is TGTGCCAGCAGTTACGGCGGACTAGCCTACAATGAGCAGTTCTTC.

This chain links TRBV4-3 with TRBJ1-6; D gene ambiguous. The germline CDR1 and CDR2 sequences are LGHNA and YSLEER. Trimming took 4 bases from V and 0 from J, leaving 13 bases between them. The CDR3 is 17 amino acids. CDR3 DNA sequence: TGCGCCAGCAGCCCCTTTCCCGGGAGCTCCTATAATTCACCCCTCCACTTT. This translates into CASSPFPGSSYNSPLHF.

This clone was seen only once. This sequence joins TRBV11-3 and TRBJ1-3; a possible D gene is TRBD1 (6 bases). The CDR3 covers 16 residues. V lost 5 bases to trimming and J lost 4 bases, with 18 bases between them. Germline V gene data show CDR1 as SGHNT and CDR2 as YENEEA. CDR3 in amino acids: CASSPTGASPGNTIYF. The CDR3 DNA sequence: TGTGCCAGCAGCCCCACGGGGGCGAGCCCCGGAAACACCATATATTTT.

The rearrangement uses TRBV7-8 and TRBJ1-4, with D possibly matching TRBD1 (6 bases). With 5 bases removed from V and 5 bases from J, the gap between germline ends came to 15 bases. This CDR3 has 15 amino acids. From germline, CDR1 is SGHVS and CDR2 FQNEAQ. CDR3 protein: CASSPYGGQNEKLFF. In nucleotides, the CDR3 is TGTGCCAGCAGCCCCTATGGGGGGCAGAATGAAAAACTGTTTTTT.

The V and J genes are TRBV4-1 and TRBJ2-7; the match to TRBD1 covers 9 bases. V was clipped by 4 bases and J by 2 bases; unmatched bases: 6. The CDR3 runs to 15 residues. Germline lookup yields CDR1 MGHRA and CDR2 YSYEKL. For the CDR3, the DNA is TGCGCCAGCAGCCTTCGGCGACAGGGGGCCTACGAGCAGTACTTC. This translates into CASSLRRQGAYEQYF.

V is TRBV2 and J is TRBJ1-5; a possible D gene is TRBD1 (5 bases). Trimming removed 2 bases from V and 10 bases from J, with 12 bases in between. This CDR3 contains 13 residues. Germline CDR1 and CDR2: SNHLY and FYNNEI. Here the CDR3 DNA reads TGTGCCAGCAGTGAAATGGGTGGGGCCCCCCAGCATTTT. It yields the protein CASSEMGGAPQHF.

The chain is built from TRBV4-3 and TRBJ1-5; D remains unclear. CDR3 length equals 15 residues. V lost 0 bases and J lost 0, with 6 bases in between. In germline, CDR1 is LGHNA, CDR2 YSLEER. The CDR3 sequence is CASSQDRNSNQPQHF. CDR3 DNA sequence: TGCGCCAGCAGCCAAGACAGGAATAGCAATCAGCCCCAGCATTTT.

J is TRBJ1-1 and V is TRBV19; D perhaps matches TRBD1 (6 bases). This CDR3 has 17 residues. The V gene lost 4 bases and the J gene lost 0 bases, with 18 bases spanning the gap. CDR1 and CDR2 from the germline V gene are LNHDA and SQIVND (reference sequence). The chain's CDR3 is CASSSVTGQSMNTEAFF. The CDR3 DNA reads TGTGCCAGTAGTAGTGTGACAGGCCAGTCCATGAACACTGAAGCTTTCTTT.

The J gene is TRBJ2-5, the V gene TRBV10-3; 8 bases are a match to TRBD2. CDR1 and CDR2 (germline): ENHRY, SYGVKD. V lost 3 bases to trimming and J lost 2 bases; unmatched junction nucleotides: 2. CDR3 length: 14 residues. The chain's CDR3 is CAISEGLAQETQYF. DNA of the CDR3: TGTGCCATCAGTGAAGGACTAGCTCAAGAGACCCAGTACTTC.

The CDR3 DNA is TGTGCCAGCAGCTTAGAGATCGTTCGCGGGGGGGCCCAGAGCTCTGGGGCCAACGTCCTGACTTTC. The encoded protein is CASSLEIVRGGAQSSGANVLTF. The chain joins TRBV7-6 to TRBJ2-6; 9 bases fit TRBD2. Germline V CDR1 and CDR2: SGHVS, FNYEAQ. After removal of 1 base from V and 0 bases from J, the junction contained 16 bases not matched to a gene. The CDR3 sequence is 22 residues long.

The chain combines TRBV4-1 with TRBJ2-1; 13 bases are a match to TRBD2. The germline CDR1 and CDR2 sequences are MGHRA and YSYEKL. Unmatched junction bases numbered 3, after V lost 1 base and J lost 3 bases. The CDR3 consists of 17 residues. CDR3 loop: CASSQVLAGGVYNEQFF. DNA for the CDR3: TGCGCCAGCAGCCAAGTACTAGCGGGGGGGGTCTACAATGAGCAGTTCTTC.

V and J are TRBV10-2 and TRBJ1-5; D is possibly TRBD1 (5 bases). From germline, CDR1 is WSHSY and CDR2 SAAADI. There are 15 residues in the CDR3. The V end lost 2 bases, the J end lost 4 bases, and 12 bases lay between the germline ends. This CDR3 is CASSEGGKGNQPQHF. The CDR3 DNA is TGCGCCAGCAGTGAGGGTGGGAAGGGGAATCAGCCCCAGCATTTT.

The chain couples TRBV6-5 to TRBJ2-5; maybe TRBD1 (6 bases). The CDR3 is made up of 15 amino acids. The germline CDR1 and CDR2 sequences are MNHEY and SVGAGI. The V end was cut by 7 bases, the J end by 2 bases, with 17 bases between. CDR3 sequence reads: CASKPQMGQQETQYF. CDR3 DNA sequence: TGTGCCAGCAAACCTCAGATGGGACAACAAGAGACCCAGTACTTC.

Only one count was recorded for this clone. The chain is built from TRBV13 and TRBJ2-3; 11 bases map to TRBD1. CDR3 length equals 16 residues. V lost 5 bases and J lost 2; bases outside the gene matches: 6. The germline CDR1 and CDR2 sequences are PRHDT and FYEKMQ (reference sequence). CDR3 in DNA: TGTGCCAGCAGCCCAGGACAGGGGGCCGACACAGATACGCAGTATTTT. Translated: CASSPGQGADTDTQYF.

The gene calls are TRBV19 and TRBJ2-7; D may be TRBD1 or TRBD2 (5 bases each). There are 12 residues in the CDR3. Germline V gives CDR1 LNHDA, CDR2 SQIVND (reference sequence). Trimming pared 5 bases from V and 0 bases from J, leaving 5 bases between. This CDR3 is CASSGGSYEQYF. The CDR3 nucleotides read TGTGCCAGTAGTGGGGGCTCCTACGAGCAGTACTTC.

This chain connects TRBV7-3 to TRBJ2-1, with TRBD2 identical over 8 bases. The trim removed 5 bases at V and 3 bases at J, leaving 9 bases unmatched. This CDR3 contains 16 residues. The germline CDR1 and CDR2 sequences are SGHTA and FQGTGA. The CDR3 here is CASSAGLLADYNEQFF. In DNA, the CDR3 is TGTGCCAGCAGCGCCGGACTACTAGCGGACTACAATGAGCAGTTCTTC.

The V and J genes are TRBV9 and TRBJ1-1; 8 bases fit TRBD1. CDR1 SGDLS and CDR2 YYNGEE come from the germline V gene. V was clipped by 4 bases and J by 8 bases; unmatched bases: 4. This CDR3 has 12 amino acids. The CDR3 DNA reads as TGTGCCAGCAGCTTCAGACAGGGGGAAGCTTTCTTT. It is translated as CASSFRQGEAFF.

The chain has TRBV7-9 and TRBJ2-3, with 11 bases lining up with TRBD2. The junction had 8 bases not matched to a gene; V was cut back by 2 bases and J by 1 base. The CDR3 is 18 amino acids. Germline loops: CDR1 SEHNR, CDR2 FQNEAQ (reference sequence). CDR3 in DNA: TGTGCCAGCAGCTTACTAGCGGGGGGCCAATACCGCACAGATACGCAGTATTTT. Its protein is CASSLLAGGQYRTDTQYF. The full variable domain, in which reference TRBV7-9 and TRBJ2-3 provide the parts outside the CDR3, is DTGVSQNPRHKITKRGQNVTFRCDPISEHNRLYWYRQTLGQGPEFLTYFQNEAQLEKSRLLSDRFSAERPKGSFSTLEIQRTEQGDSAMYLCASSLLAGGQYRTDTQYFGPGTRLTVL.

This chain links TRBV5-1 with TRBJ1-2, with 9 nucleotides matching TRBD1. Germline lookup yields CDR1 SGHRS and CDR2 YFSETQ. Losses at the gene ends were 4 bases for V and 4 bases for J; bases not matched to a gene: 8. The CDR3 length is 15 residues. CDR3 sequence reads: CASSPRRTGVYGYTF. In nucleotides, the CDR3 is TGCGCCAGCAGCCCCCGTAGGACAGGGGTCTATGGCTACACCTTC.